This T cell receptor (beta chain) appears in the sequencing data of a study of OX40 agonist ivuxolimab in advanced cancers. Trimming took 0 bases from V and 5 from J, leaving 11 bases between them. The CDR3 is 14 amino acids. Germline values: CDR1 SGHRS, CDR2 YFSETQ. Profiling relied on immunoSEQ multiplex PCR, and the TCRdb table lists in-frame clones only, not all of them. The data contain about 55,000 clones, 85% to 90% of them singletons. As concerns this clone: What it recognizes is unknown.

Whole-study findings and limits: On average, CD8+ T cells showed a greater number of expanded clones than CD4+.

The rearrangement links TRBV5-1 to TRBJ2-5; possibly TRBD1 or TRBD2 for D (5 bases each). The starting material was CD4+ or CD8+ T cells sorted from blood, obtained in a trial of the OX40 agonist ivuxolimab. The TCR comes from an adult with an advanced solid tumor such as melanoma, head and neck, liver or kidney cancer. The CDR3 nucleotides read TGCGCCAGCAGCTTGGATCTGGGACCTGAGACCCAGTACTTC. It is translated as CASSLDLGPETQYF.